The text below deals with one T cell receptor beta chain. Its matching antigen is unknown. This record comes from a study of cytomegalovirus exposure and HLA in healthy donors. Primers: 60 Vbeta forward and 13 Jbeta reverse. Produced via immunoSEQ multiplex PCR; TCRdb's table is partial and in-frame only. This repertoire shows 180,000 or so clones, approximately 86% found once; its top ten account for less than 0.35%. Study-level results: Researchers reportedly found TCR beta sequences accurately predicted most subjects' HLA-A and HLA-B alleles. The productive fraction for most TCR beta V segments was about 87% or about 30% in an earlier analysis. In vitro assays verified that three CMV-associated chains recognized CMV antigens specifically.

Germline V lookup: CDR1 SGHRS, CDR2 YFSETQ. V lost 0 bases, J lost 3 bases, and 15 bases lay in between. The CDR3 is 17 amino acids. This clonotype originated in a woman under 40 in good health and CMV-seronegative. The chain has TRBV5-1 and TRBJ1-4; D is possibly TRBD1 (5 bases). The sequenced sample consisted of PBMCs. CDR3 in DNA: TGCGCCAGCAGCTTGGGTGGGGGGACGCGAGCTAATGAAAAACTGTTTTTT. Its translation: CASSLGGGTRANEKLFF.